This T cell receptor beta chain originates from a study of blood T cell repertoires in COVID-19. Germline loops: CDR1 SGHDT, CDR2 YYEEEE. V was clipped by 3 bases and J by 2 bases, with 14 bases between them. The CDR3 length is 15 residues. Under the authors' procedure: Researchers report that nucleated cell counts were estimated from reference gene primer amplification. The method was immunoSEQ multiplex PCR; TCRdb's version includes in-frame clones alone and lacks a portion of them. Clone size and V and J calls were adopted from that table, with D and trimming inferred from the DNA. The table records 230,000 or so clones, around 89% of them present only once.

Source material: peripheral blood. The TCR originated in an older woman with COVID-19, enrolled during active disease. This rearrangement joins TRBV5-6 to TRBJ1-2; weak D call: TRBD1 (5 bases). The CDR3 region is CASSSRQGANYGYTF. CDR3 coding DNA: TGTGCCAGCAGCTCGCGGCAAGGGGCCAACTATGGCTACACCTTC. Full variable domain (remainder filled in from reference TRBV5-6 and TRBJ1-2): DAGVTQSPTHLIKTRGQQVTLRCSPKSGHDTVSWYQQALGQGPQFIFQYYEEEERQRGNFPDRFSGHQFPNYSSELNVNALLLGDSALYLCASSSRQGANYGYTFGSGTRLTVV.